The source of this T cell receptor beta chain is a study of blood T cell repertoires in COVID-19. Looking at the study overall: Acute-phase and convalescent COVID-19 samples originated in the United States, Italy and Spain. Sample material is recorded as cDNA or gDNA derived from T cells, B-cell-depleted T cells, or PBMCs.

Seattle participants joined during active infection and were tracked over time. Germline trimming cut 4 bases from V and 6 bases from J; bases unmatched to any gene: 10. Germline values: CDR1 SGHRS, CDR2 YFSETQ. The CDR3 length is 16 residues. This table comes from immunoSEQ multiplex PCR, and its TCRdb copy is limited to in-frame clones, with some not included. The table has about 230,000 clones, about nine tenths seen once. Sample: peripheral blood. The receptor's source is a man aged 50 to 60 with COVID-19, enrolled during active disease. The chain carries TRBV5-1 and TRBJ2-1, with TRBD2 matching 10 bases. The CDR3 loop reads CASSVRLAGGSNEQFF. In DNA, the CDR3 is TGCGCCAGCAGCGTTAGATTAGCGGGGGGTTCCAATGAGCAGTTCTTC.